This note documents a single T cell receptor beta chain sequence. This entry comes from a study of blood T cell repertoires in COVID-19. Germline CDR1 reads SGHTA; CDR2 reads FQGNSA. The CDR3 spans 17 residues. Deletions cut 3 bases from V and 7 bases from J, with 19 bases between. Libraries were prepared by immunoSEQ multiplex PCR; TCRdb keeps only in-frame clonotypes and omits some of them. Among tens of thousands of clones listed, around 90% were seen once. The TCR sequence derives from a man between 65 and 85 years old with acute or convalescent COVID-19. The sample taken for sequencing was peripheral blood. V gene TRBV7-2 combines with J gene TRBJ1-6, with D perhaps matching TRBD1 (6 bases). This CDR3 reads CASSFGPRGGDNSPLHF. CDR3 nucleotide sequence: TGTGCCAGCAGCTTTGGACCCCGAGGGGGTGACAATTCACCCCTCCACTTT.